This TCR beta chain is from a study of early T cells in non-severe SARS-CoV-2 infection. Looking at the study overall: Bulk RNA from unsorted whole blood was sequenced; chains were unpaired. Points from the study as a whole: Lookups in VDJdb leaned toward anti-spike CD8 responses and missed private and CD4 specificities.

This clonotype was picked up many times. Its antigen is unknown. Each CDR3 protein gets one entry after TCRdb re-called the 5' RACE reads with MiXCR. Of about 22,000 distinct CDR3 sequences in the sample, 4.5% to 5% were seen once. Sequenced input: whole blood. This TCR was sampled from an adult who was a healthcare worker with PCR-confirmed SARS-CoV-2 infection or an uninfected control (not recorded which).

CDR3 sequence reads: CATSRAGGQGEQYF. For the CDR3, the DNA is TGTGCCACCAGCAGAGCCGGGGGACAAGGCGAGCAGTACTTC. The chain links TRBV15 to TRBJ2-7; TRBD1 or TRBD2 may be the D gene (6 bases each). Per germline, CDR1 LNHNV and CDR2 YYDKDF (reference sequence). Deletions cut 1 base from V and 6 bases from J, with 13 bases between. This CDR3 comprises 14 residues.